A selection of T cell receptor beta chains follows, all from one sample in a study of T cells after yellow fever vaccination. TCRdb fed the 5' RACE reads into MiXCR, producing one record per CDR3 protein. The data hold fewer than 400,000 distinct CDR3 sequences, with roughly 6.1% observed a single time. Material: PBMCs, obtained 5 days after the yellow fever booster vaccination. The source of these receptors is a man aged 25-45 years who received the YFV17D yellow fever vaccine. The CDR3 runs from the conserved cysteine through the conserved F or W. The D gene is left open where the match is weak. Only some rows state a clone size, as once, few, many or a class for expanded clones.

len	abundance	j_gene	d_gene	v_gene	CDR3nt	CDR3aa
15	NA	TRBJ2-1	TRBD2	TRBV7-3	TGTGCCAGCAGCCCAGGACTAGCGGGAGGACGTGAGCAGTTCTTC	CASSPGLAGGREQFF
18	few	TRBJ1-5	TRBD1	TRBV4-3	TGCGCCAGCAGCCAAGAGAGTAGGGGGCAGGTTAGCAATCAGCCCCAGCATTTT	CASSQESRGQVSNQPQHF
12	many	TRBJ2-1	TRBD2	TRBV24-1	TGTGCCACCAGTGGAACTAGCGGGAAACAGTTCTTC	CATSGTSGKQFF
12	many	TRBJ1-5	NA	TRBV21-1	TGTGCCAGCAGCAAAAGGGATCAGCCCCAGCATTTT	CASSKRDQPQHF
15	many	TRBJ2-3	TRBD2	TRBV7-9	TGTGCCAGCAGCCGTACTAGCGGGAAGGCAGATACGCAGTATTTT	CASSRTSGKADTQYF
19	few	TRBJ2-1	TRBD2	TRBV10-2	TGCGCCAGCAGCTCAGCCGCTTCTGGGACTAGCGGGAGAAAGGATGAGCAGTTCTTC	CASSSAASGTSGRKDEQFF
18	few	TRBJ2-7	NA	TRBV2	TGTGCCAGCAGCCAGACCTTCGCCAATGCGGGGTTGGGGTACGAGCAGTACTTC	CASSQTFANAGLGYEQYF
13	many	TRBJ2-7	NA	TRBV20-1	TGCAGTGCTAGAACCGGGCTAGGCTACGAGCAGTACTTC	CSARTGLGYEQYF
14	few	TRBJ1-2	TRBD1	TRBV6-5	TGTGCCAGCAGTTACCCGCAGGGGGCTGGTGGCTACACCTTC	CASSYPQGAGGYTF
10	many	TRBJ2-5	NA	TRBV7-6	TGTGCCAGCGGACAAGAGACCCAGTACTTC	CASGQETQYF
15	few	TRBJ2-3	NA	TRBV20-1	TGCAGTGCTACGCGGCGACGGGGATACACAGATACGCAGTATTTT	CSATRRRGYTDTQYF
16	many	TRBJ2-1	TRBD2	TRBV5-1	TGCGCCAGCAGCTTGGGACTAGCGGAGGAAGGGAATGAGCAGTTCTTC	CASSLGLAEEGNEQFF
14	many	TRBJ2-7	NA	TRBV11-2	TGTGCCAGCAGCTTAGCCTACAACTCCTACGAGCAGTACTTC	CASSLAYNSYEQYF
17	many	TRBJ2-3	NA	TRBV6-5	TGTGCCAGCAGTTACCCTTTGAACAGGTTCACCACAGATACGCAGTATTTT	CASSYPLNRFTTDTQYF
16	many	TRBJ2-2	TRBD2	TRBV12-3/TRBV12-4	TGTGCCAGCAGTTTTTTCGGGGGGGGTAACACCGGGGAGCTGTTTTTT	CASSFFGGGNTGELFF
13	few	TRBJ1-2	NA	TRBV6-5	TGTGCCAGCAGTTACTCGGTAGGGAATGGCTACACCTTC	CASSYSVGNGYTF
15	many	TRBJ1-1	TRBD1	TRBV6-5	TGTGCCAGCAGTTACGCGGCAGGGGGGAACACTGAAGCTTTCTTT	CASSYAAGGNTEAFF
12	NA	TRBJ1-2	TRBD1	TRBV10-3	TGTGCCATCTCACCGGACAGGGATGGCTACACCTTC	CAISPDRDGYTF
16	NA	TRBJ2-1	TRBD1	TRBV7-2	TGTGCCAGCAGCCCAGGGTGGAAGGGGGCGCGAGGGGAGCAGTTCTTC	CASSPGWKGARGEQFF
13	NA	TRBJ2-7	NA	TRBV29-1	TGCAGCGTTGCCTGGGGGGAGACCTACGAGCAGTACTTC	CSVAWGETYEQYF